This TCR beta chain appears in the sequencing data of a study of T cells in Graves' hyperthyroidism and ophthalmopathy. Study-wide background: Prior to any treatment, at the point of initial diagnosis, peripheral blood was collected.

Fresh peripheral blood, around 9.3 ml, was the source of the PBMCs. Points from the study as a whole: Most thyroid clonotypes that were expanded above 0.001 also turned up in blood. Ophthalmopathy and stable hyperthyroidism were separated by a 13 V-J model.

The CDR3 has 13 amino acids. The V segment lost 3 bases and the J segment 6 bases; nucleotides outside the gene matches: 1. Germline V CDR1 and CDR2: DFQATT, SNEGSKA (reference sequence). Authors of the study amplified TCR beta CDR3 regions from RNA transcripts. An initial round of RT-PCR targeting the TCR CDR3 relied on the HTBI primer set. TCRdb re-called the multiplex PCR reads through MiXCR, storing one row per CDR3 protein. This table has 250,000 to 350,000 distinct CDR3 sequences, around a sixth appearing once. This clonotype showed up just a few times. Its antigen remains unidentified. The chain joins TRBV20-1 to TRBJ1-4; 10 bases align to TRBD1. Sequenced material: blood. The source is a man younger than 45 with Graves' hyperthyroidism. CDR3 sequence: CSARDRGYEKLFF. CDR3 DNA sequence: TGCAGTGCTAGGGACAGGGGGTATGAAAAACTGTTTTTT.